Below, 25 T cell receptor beta chains from the same sample are listed, as sequenced in a study of T cell changes during pregnancy in multiple sclerosis. Profiling relied on immunoSEQ multiplex PCR, and the TCRdb table lists in-frame clones only, not all of them. The data hold around 92,000 clones, with approximately 94% observed a single time. Source: peripheral blood, taken in the third trimester of pregnancy. The receptors were sampled from a female donor with multiple sclerosis, enrolled in a pregnancy study.

J is TRBJ2-3 and V is TRBV18, with 9 bases fitting TRBD2. Germline lookup yields CDR1 KGHSH and CDR2 LQKENI. The trim removed 5 bases at V and 0 bases at J, leaving 9 bases unmatched. This CDR3 spans 17 amino acids. The CDR3 DNA reads as TGTGCCAGCTCAACAGAGCCCCTAGCGGGGAGCACAGATACGCAGTATTTT. The encoded protein is CASSTEPLAGSTDTQYF.

In nucleotides, the CDR3 is TGTGCCAGCAGGATAGCGGGAGGGGAGCAGTTCTTC. Translated, it gives CASRIAGGEQFF. The rearrangement uses TRBV6-6 and TRBJ2-1, with 11 bases fitting TRBD2. Germline CDR1 reads MNHNY; CDR2 reads SVGAGI (reference sequence). The CDR3 has 12 amino acids. The junction had 2 bases not matched to a gene; V was cut back by 6 bases and J by 10 bases.

The chain joins TRBV27 to TRBJ1-4, with 7 nucleotides matching TRBD1. The germline gives CDR1 MNHEY, CDR2 SMNVEV (reference sequence). This CDR3 comprises 14 residues. The V gene end was trimmed by 7 bases and the J gene end by 6 bases; junction bases not matched to a gene: 8. The CDR3 DNA reads TGTGCCAGCACCCCCAGGGGGAATGATGAAAAACTGTTTTTT. Protein: CASTPRGNDEKLFF. Full variable domain (missing parts from reference TRBV27 and TRBJ1-4): EAQVTQNPRYLITVTGKKLTVTCSQNMNHEYMSWYRQDPGLGLRQIYYSMNVEVTDKGDVPEGYKVSRKEKRNFPLILESPSPNQTSLYFCASTPRGNDEKLFFGSGTQLSVL.

This chain joins TRBV9 and TRBJ2-1; tentative D call: TRBD2 (6 bases). CDR3 size: 18 residues. The germline gives CDR1 SGDLS, CDR2 YYNGEE. The germline V and J ends were trimmed by 3 bases and 9 bases, with 28 bases remaining between them. Written as DNA, the CDR3 is TGTGCCAGCAGCGAGGGCCCGGGATGGAGGGCGGGACTGGGTGAGCAGTTCTTC. It encodes CASSEGPGWRAGLGEQFF.

The chain couples TRBV29-1 to TRBJ1-2, with unresolved D. CDR3 length: 11 residues. V lost 6 bases, J lost 3 bases, and 8 bases lay in between. Germline V gene sequence: CDR1 SQVTM, CDR2 ANQGSEA. The CDR3 here is CSVFGDYGYTF. CDR3 DNA: TGCAGCGTCTTCGGGGACTATGGCTACACCTTC.

The gene calls are TRBV7-2 and TRBJ1-3; tentative D call: TRBD1 (5 bases). The V end was cut by 5 bases, the J end by 0 bases, with 8 bases between. In germline, CDR1 is SGHTA, CDR2 FQGNSA. This CDR3 has 14 amino acids. CDR3 protein: CASSPGLSGNTIYF. The CDR3 coding sequence is TGTGCCAGCAGCCCGGGACTCTCTGGAAACACCATATATTTT. The full variable domain, with the rest looked up from reference TRBV7-2 and TRBJ1-3, is GAGVSQSPSNKVTEKGKDVELRCDPISGHTALYWYRQSLGQGLEFLIYFQGNSAPDKSGLPSDRFSAERTGGSVSTLTIQRTQQEDSAVYLCASSPGLSGNTIYFGEGSWLTVV.

The genes are TRBV2 and TRBJ2-7; 10 nucleotides match TRBD1. Germline V CDR1 and CDR2: SNHLY, FYNNEI. The CDR3 is 13 residues long. The junction had 6 bases not matched to a gene; V was cut back by 6 bases and J by 7 bases. The CDR3, as DNA: TGTGCCAGCAGCAGGGACAGGGGTGGAGAGCAGTACTTC. Protein sequence: CASSRDRGGEQYF. The full variable domain, rest sourced from reference TRBV2 and TRBJ2-7, is EPEVTQTPSHQVTQMGQEVILRCVPISNHLYFYWYRQILGQKVEFLVSFYNNEISEKSEIFDDQFSVERPDGSNFTLKIRSTKLEDSAMYFCASSRDRGGEQYFGPGTRLTVT.

The rearrangement uses TRBV7-3 and TRBJ2-3, with TRBD2 identical over 11 bases. The J segment lost 4 bases and the V segment lost 4 bases, leaving 16 bases of the junction unmatched. CDR1 is SGHTA, CDR2 FQGTGA, per germline. The CDR3 spans 19 residues. CDR3 bases: TGTGCCAGCAGCTCGGACAGGGAATGGCTAGCGGGAGGTTCAGATACGCAGTATTTT. Translating it yields CASSSDREWLAGGSDTQYF.

The V gene is TRBV2, the J gene TRBJ1-2; a possible D gene is TRBD1 (5 bases). The CDR3 extends over 13 amino acids. Between the trimmed V and J ends, which lost 10 bases and 4 bases, there was a span of 16 bases. CDR1 and CDR2 (germline): SNHLY, FYNNEI. DNA of the CDR3: TGTGCCACAATCCTTGACAGCATCTATGGCTACACCTTC. It translates to CATILDSIYGYTF.

The gene calls are TRBV4-2 and TRBJ2-5, with unresolved D. The CDR3 runs 14 residues. V was clipped by 1 base and J by 2 bases, with 8 bases between them. Germline V CDR1 and CDR2: LGHNA, YNFKEQ. This CDR3 is CASSQVALQETQYF. The CDR3 bases are TGTGCCAGCAGCCAAGTCGCCCTACAAGAGACCCAGTACTTC.

The genes are TRBV5-1 and TRBJ2-2, with 8 bases lining up with TRBD1. Germline loops: CDR1 SGHRS, CDR2 YFSETQ. V shed 0 bases, J shed 5 bases, and the junction held 12 bases outside the gene matches. The CDR3 is made up of 18 amino acids. Written as DNA, the CDR3 is TGCGCCAGCAGCTTGGCACGATCCGGGACAGGCGGGACCGGGGAGCTGTTTTTT. Its protein is CASSLARSGTGGTGELFF.

V is TRBV28 and J is TRBJ2-7; TRBD2 might be the D (6 bases). CDR3 length: 17 residues. V was pared by 6 bases and J by 0 bases, with 21 bases between. Germline V gene data show CDR1 as MDHEN and CDR2 as SYDVKM. The CDR3 region is CASRFGPERDFSYEQYF. CDR3 DNA: TGTGCCAGCAGATTCGGGCCCGAGAGGGACTTCTCCTACGAGCAGTACTTC.

The chain is built from TRBV4-2 and TRBJ2-7, with TRBD1 matching over 8 bases. CDR3 size: 14 residues. After removal of 4 bases from V and 4 bases from J, the junction contained 6 bases not matched to a gene. CDR1 and CDR2 from the germline V gene are LGHNA and YNFKEQ. The CDR3 here is CASSPRTGTYEQYF. Written as DNA, the CDR3 is TGTGCCAGCAGCCCGAGGACAGGGACATACGAGCAGTACTTC.

This chain uses TRBV5-8 with TRBJ2-7, with 9 bases matching TRBD1. Germline V gives CDR1 SGHTS, CDR2 YDEGEE. The length of the CDR3 is 14 residues. Trimming removed 0 bases from V and 4 bases from J; junction bases left unmatched: 2. The CDR3 coding sequence is TGTGCCAGCAGCTTGGATGGGACAGGGTACGAGCAGTACTTC. This encodes CASSLDGTGYEQYF. Complete variable domain (other parts from reference TRBV5-8 and TRBJ2-7): EAGVTQSPTHLIKTRGQQATLRCSPISGHTSVYWYQQALGLGLQFLLWYDEGEERNRGNFPPRFSGRQFPNYSSELNVNALELEDSALYLCASSLDGTGYEQYFGPGTRLTVT.

In its sample, this clone was seen once. The J gene is TRBJ1-1, the V gene TRBV7-9; the D is unclear. From germline, CDR1 is SEHNR and CDR2 FQNEAQ (reference sequence). Trimming removed 5 bases from V and 2 bases from J, with 15 bases in between. The CDR3 is made up of 15 amino acids. CDR3 nucleotides: TGTGCCAGCAGCCCCTTACAGACCTCTAACACTGAAGCTTTCTTT. Its protein product is CASSPLQTSNTEAFF.

The rearrangement links TRBV6-5 to TRBJ2-7, with TRBD2 identical over 8 bases. V shed 0 bases and J 5 bases; nucleotides not matched to a gene: 9. This CDR3 comprises 16 residues. Germline V gene data show CDR1 as MNHEY and CDR2 as SVGAGI. The CDR3 here is CASSYSWSGRLNEQYF. In DNA form, the CDR3 reads TGTGCCAGCAGTTACTCGTGGAGCGGGAGATTGAACGAGCAGTACTTC.

This clone was counted once. The chain carries TRBV30 and TRBJ1-5, with a possible D match to TRBD1 (6 bases). Germline assignment: CDR1 GTSNPN and CDR2 SVGIG (reference sequence). This CDR3 contains 15 residues. The germline V and J ends were trimmed by 0 bases and 5 bases, with 14 bases remaining between them. The CDR3 DNA follows: TGTGCCTGGAGTGTACAGGGATGGATCCATCAGCCCCAGCATTTT. Encoded protein: CAWSVQGWIHQPQHF.

This chain links TRBV15 with TRBJ2-7; weak D call: TRBD2 (7 bases). The ends were cut back, 5 bases at V and 1 base at J, with 12 bases in the middle. Germline values: CDR1 LNHNV, CDR2 YYDKDF (reference sequence). There are 14 residues in the CDR3. CDR3 DNA sequence: TGTGCCACCAGCGACGGGGGGCTGTCCTACGAGCAGTACTTC. Its protein product is CATSDGGLSYEQYF.

The chain uses TRBV27 and TRBJ2-3; 9 bases are shared with TRBD1. V dropped 4 bases and J dropped 2; count of bases not matched to a gene: 4. This CDR3 comprises 15 residues. CDR1 MNHEY and CDR2 SMNVEV come from the germline V gene (reference sequence). The CDR3 DNA follows: TGTGCCAGCAGTTCGGGACAGGGTGTCACAGATACGCAGTATTTT. This gives the protein CASSSGQGVTDTQYF.

The chain couples TRBV6-1 to TRBJ2-7; TRBD2 matches 11 bases. After removal of 3 bases from V and 6 bases from J, the junction contained 4 bases not matched to a gene. The CDR3 consists of 14 residues. Germline values: CDR1 MNHNS, CDR2 SASEGT. CDR3 loop: CASSDIAGGVEQYF. In DNA form, the CDR3 reads TGTGCCAGCAGTGATATAGCGGGAGGGGTCGAGCAGTACTTC.

The chain couples TRBV11-1 to TRBJ2-7; D might be TRBD2 (6 bases). Germline CDR1 is SGHAT and CDR2 is FQDESV (reference sequence). There are 15 residues in the CDR3. The V end was cut by 2 bases, the J end by 4 bases, with 15 bases between. DNA for the CDR3: TGTGCCAGCAGCTTAATAACCGGGAGATCGTACGAGCAGTACTTC. Its protein product is CASSLITGRSYEQYF.

V and J are TRBV7-3 and TRBJ2-1; a weak D match, TRBD2 (6 bases). CDR1 SGHTA and CDR2 FQGTGA come from the germline V gene. V dropped 2 bases and J dropped 2 bases, with 7 bases sitting between them. This CDR3 has 14 amino acids. In DNA, the CDR3 is TGTGCCAGCAGCTTACGGGGGACCTACAATGAGCAGTTCTTC. Translated, it gives CASSLRGTYNEQFF.

The chain has TRBV15 and TRBJ2-1; TRBD2 aligns across 7 bases. The length of the CDR3 is 20 residues. Germline V lookup: CDR1 LNHNV, CDR2 YYDKDF (reference sequence). V lost 0 bases to trimming and J lost 0 bases; unmatched junction nucleotides: 14. DNA of the CDR3: TGTGCCACCAGCAGAGATTGGGCTAGCGGCGGGCACAGCTCCTACAATGAGCAGTTCTTC. It specifies CATSRDWASGGHSSYNEQFF.

This chain links TRBV18 with TRBJ2-3, with TRBD1 as a possible D gene (5 bases). Germline CDR1 is KGHSH and CDR2 is LQKENI. This CDR3 has 15 amino acids. V dropped 1 base and J dropped 0 bases, with 8 bases sitting between them. CDR3 residues: CASSPQQASTDTQYF. The CDR3, as DNA: TGTGCCAGCTCACCACAACAGGCTAGCACAGATACGCAGTATTTT.

The chain links TRBV9 to TRBJ2-7; 7 positions match TRBD2. CDR3 size: 13 residues. The germline gives CDR1 SGDLS, CDR2 YYNGEE. Unmatched junction bases numbered 7, after V lost 4 bases and J lost 6 bases. The CDR3 bases are TGTGCCAGCAGCACCTTAGCGGGCTCCGAGCAGTACTTC. Its protein is CASSTLAGSEQYF.